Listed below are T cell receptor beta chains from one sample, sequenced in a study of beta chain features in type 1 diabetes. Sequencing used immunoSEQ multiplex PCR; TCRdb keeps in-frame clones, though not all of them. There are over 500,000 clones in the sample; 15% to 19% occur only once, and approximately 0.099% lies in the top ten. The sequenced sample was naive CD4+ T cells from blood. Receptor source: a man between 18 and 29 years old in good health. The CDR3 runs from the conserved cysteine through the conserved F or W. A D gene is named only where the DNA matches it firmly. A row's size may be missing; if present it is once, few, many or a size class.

CDR3 protein: CAWSRTGNQPQHF
CDR3 DNA: TGTGCCTGGAGTCGGACAGGGAATCAGCCCCAGCATTTT
V gene: TRBV30
clone size: NA
D gene: TRBD1
J gene: TRBJ1-5

CDR3 protein: CASSYLAGSGANVLTF
CDR3 DNA: TGTGCCAGCAGCTATCTAGCGGGCTCTGGGGCCAACGTCCTGACTTTC
V gene: TRBV5-6
clone size: few
D gene: TRBD2
J gene: TRBJ2-6

CDR3 protein: CSASRGGEQYF
CDR3 DNA: TGCAGCGCATCTCGTGGCGGCGAGCAGTACTTC
V gene: TRBV29-1
clone size: NA
D gene: NA
J gene: TRBJ2-7

CDR3 protein: CASSRGWGRGRVQQETQYF
CDR3 DNA: TGTGCCAGCAGCCGCGGTTGGGGCAGGGGGCGCGTTCAACAAGAGACCCAGTACTTC
V gene: TRBV28
clone size: NA
D gene: TRBD1
J gene: TRBJ2-5

CDR3 protein: CASKSQYEQYF
CDR3 DNA: TGTGCCAGCAAATCCCAGTACGAGCAGTACTTC
V gene: TRBV2
clone size: NA
D gene: NA
J gene: TRBJ2-7

CDR3 protein: CASSLAQIPSGNTIYF
CDR3 DNA: TGCGCCAGCAGCTTGGCGCAGATTCCTTCTGGAAACACCATATATTTT
V gene: TRBV5-1
clone size: few
D gene: NA
J gene: TRBJ1-3

CDR3 protein: CASSQGPAGEAETQYF
CDR3 DNA: TGCGCCAGCAGCCAAGGACCAGCGGGAGAGGCAGAGACCCAGTACTTC
V gene: TRBV4-3
clone size: NA
D gene: TRBD2
J gene: TRBJ2-5

CDR3 protein: CASSPITGGETGELFF
CDR3 DNA: TGTGCCAGCTCACCAATAACAGGGGGCGAGACCGGGGAGCTGTTTTTT
V gene: TRBV18
clone size: NA
D gene: TRBD1
J gene: TRBJ2-2

CDR3 protein: CASSLLRWGSSYNEQFF
CDR3 DNA: TGTGCCAGCAGCTTATTAAGGTGGGGCTCCTCCTACAATGAGCAGTTCTTC
V gene: TRBV7-9
clone size: NA
D gene: NA
J gene: TRBJ2-1

CDR3 protein: CASSLNNQGYGYTF
CDR3 DNA: TGTGCCAGCAGCTTAAATAATCAGGGCTATGGCTACACCTTC
V gene: TRBV7-2
clone size: NA
D gene: NA
J gene: TRBJ1-2

CDR3 protein: CASSQGGSGYNEQFF
CDR3 DNA: TGCGCCAGCAGCCAAGGGGGGAGCGGCTACAATGAGCAGTTCTTC
V gene: TRBV4-1
clone size: NA
D gene: NA
J gene: TRBJ2-1

CDR3 protein: CASSYGLAGGTDTQYF
CDR3 DNA: TGTGCCAGCAGCTACGGACTAGCGGGGGGCACAGATACGCAGTATTTT
V gene: TRBV2
clone size: few
D gene: TRBD2
J gene: TRBJ2-3

CDR3 protein: CATSRPQGQGYNEQFF
CDR3 DNA: TGTGCCACCAGCAGACCCCAAGGACAGGGGTACAATGAGCAGTTCTTC
V gene: TRBV15
clone size: NA
D gene: TRBD1
J gene: TRBJ2-1

CDR3 protein: CASSYSTSGAVEQYF
CDR3 DNA: TGTGCCAGCAGTTACTCGACCAGCGGGGCAGTAGAGCAGTACTTC
V gene: TRBV6-5
clone size: few
D gene: TRBD2
J gene: TRBJ2-7

CDR3 protein: CASSQVLGLSTEAFF
CDR3 DNA: TGCGCCAGCAGCCAAGTACTGGGGCTCAGCACTGAAGCTTTCTTT
V gene: TRBV4-1
clone size: few
D gene: NA
J gene: TRBJ1-1

CDR3 protein: CAISAPSGLDTQYF
CDR3 DNA: TGTGCCATCAGTGCGCCTAGCGGGTTGGATACGCAGTATTTT
V gene: TRBV10-3
clone size: few
D gene: TRBD2
J gene: TRBJ2-3

CDR3 protein: CASSVVDRGETQYF
CDR3 DNA: TGTGCCAGCAGCGTAGTGGACAGGGGTGAGACCCAGTACTTC
V gene: TRBV9
clone size: few
D gene: TRBD1
J gene: TRBJ2-5

CDR3 protein: CASSSRRKTGIDEQFF
CDR3 DNA: TGTGCCAGCAGCTCTCGGCGGAAGACAGGGATCGATGAGCAGTTCTTC
V gene: TRBV7-9
clone size: NA
D gene: TRBD1
J gene: TRBJ2-1

CDR3 protein: CASSARWNQPQHF
CDR3 DNA: TGTGCCAGCAGTGCGAGGTGGAATCAGCCCCAGCATTTT
V gene: TRBV2
clone size: NA
D gene: NA
J gene: TRBJ1-5

CDR3 protein: CASSQERDRSRGTEAFF
CDR3 DNA: TGCGCCAGCAGCCAAGAGCGGGACAGGTCTCGGGGAACTGAAGCTTTCTTT
V gene: TRBV4-3
clone size: few
D gene: TRBD1
J gene: TRBJ1-1

CDR3 protein: CASSLVTSGAYEQYF
CDR3 DNA: TGTGCCAGCAGCTTAGTCACTAGCGGAGCCTACGAGCAGTACTTC
V gene: TRBV7-2
clone size: NA
D gene: TRBD2
J gene: TRBJ2-7

CDR3 protein: CASSLQGTGDTQYF
CDR3 DNA: TGTGCCAGCAGCCTCCAGGGGACAGGGGATACCCAGTACTTC
V gene: TRBV7-9
clone size: NA
D gene: TRBD1
J gene: TRBJ2-5

CDR3 protein: CASSGNGAEGSPLHF
CDR3 DNA: TGTGCCAGCAGCGGTAACGGGGCGGAAGGATCACCCCTCCACTTT
V gene: TRBV2
clone size: few
D gene: NA
J gene: TRBJ1-6

CDR3 protein: CASSVGQGDEAFF
CDR3 DNA: TGTGCTAGCAGCGTCGGACAGGGTGATGAAGCTTTCTTT
V gene: TRBV7-7
clone size: few
D gene: TRBD1
J gene: TRBJ1-1

CDR3 protein: CASSQDHLPSTDTQYF
CDR3 DNA: TGTGCCAGCAGCCAAGATCACTTGCCTAGCACAGATACGCAGTATTTT
V gene: TRBV4-2
clone size: few
D gene: NA
J gene: TRBJ2-3

CDR3 protein: CASSGSTDTQYF
CDR3 DNA: TGTGCCAGCAGTGGGAGCACAGATACGCAGTATTTT
V gene: TRBV25-1
clone size: few
D gene: NA
J gene: TRBJ2-3

CDR3 protein: CASSDLYF
CDR3 DNA: TGCGCCAGCAGTGACTTATACTTC
V gene: TRBV6-4
clone size: NA
D gene: NA
J gene: TRBJ2-5

CDR3 protein: CAITSTGVASDTQYF
CDR3 DNA: TGTGCCATCACCTCGACGGGGGTTGCGAGTGATACGCAGTATTTT
V gene: TRBV10-3
clone size: NA
D gene: NA
J gene: TRBJ2-3

CDR3 protein: CASSGQGYNEQFF
CDR3 DNA: TGTGCCAGCTCGGGACAGGGTTACAATGAGCAGTTCTTC
V gene: TRBV27
clone size: few
D gene: TRBD1
J gene: TRBJ2-1

CDR3 protein: CASTIGARSMLFF
CDR3 DNA: TGTGCCAGCACCATCGGCGCCAGGAGTATGCTGTTTTTT
V gene: TRBV6-5
clone size: NA
D gene: NA
J gene: TRBJ2-2

CDR3 protein: CASSQDREGQGDPYEQYF
CDR3 DNA: TGTGCCAGCAGCCAAGATAGAGAGGGACAGGGAGACCCCTACGAGCAGTACTTC
V gene: TRBV4-2
clone size: few
D gene: TRBD1
J gene: TRBJ2-7

CDR3 protein: CASSRKREAFTDTQYF
CDR3 DNA: TGTGCCAGCAGCCGGAAGCGGGAGGCTTTTACAGATACGCAGTATTTT
V gene: TRBV14
clone size: few
D gene: TRBD2
J gene: TRBJ2-3

CDR3 protein: CASSADRGRYNEQFF
CDR3 DNA: TGTGCCAGCAGCGCCGACAGGGGGAGGTACAATGAGCAGTTCTTC
V gene: TRBV9
clone size: few
D gene: TRBD1
J gene: TRBJ2-1

CDR3 protein: CASKRTTLQETQYF
CDR3 DNA: TGTGCCAGCAAACGTACGACACTTCAAGAGACCCAGTACTTC
V gene: TRBV19
clone size: NA
D gene: NA
J gene: TRBJ2-5

CDR3 protein: CASSHFTGGGEKLFF
CDR3 DNA: TGTGCCAGCAGTCATTTCACAGGGGGAGGTGAAAAACTGTTTTTT
V gene: TRBV25-1
clone size: few
D gene: TRBD1
J gene: TRBJ1-4

CDR3 protein: CASSAGLAGTRGEQFF
CDR3 DNA: TGTGCCAGCAGCGCGGGACTAGCGGGGACCCGGGGTGAGCAGTTCTTC
V gene: TRBV5-8
clone size: NA
D gene: TRBD2
J gene: TRBJ2-1

CDR3 protein: CASSSSEYEQYF
CDR3 DNA: TGTGCCAGCAGTTCCTCTGAATACGAGCAGTACTTC
V gene: TRBV28
clone size: NA
D gene: NA
J gene: TRBJ2-7

CDR3 protein: CASSPNPPSGGYRETQYF
CDR3 DNA: TGTGCCAGCAGCCCCAACCCCCCTTCAGGGGGCTATAGAGAGACCCAGTACTTC
V gene: TRBV7-2
clone size: few
D gene: TRBD1
J gene: TRBJ2-5

CDR3 protein: CASSLPMDRVGLYEQYF
CDR3 DNA: TGTGCCAGCAGCTTGCCTATGGACAGGGTGGGTCTCTACGAGCAGTACTTC
V gene: TRBV7-9
clone size: many
D gene: TRBD1
J gene: TRBJ2-7

CDR3 protein: CASIGQGNTEAFF
CDR3 DNA: TGTGCCAGTATAGGGCAGGGGAACACTGAAGCTTTCTTT
V gene: TRBV19
clone size: NA
D gene: NA
J gene: TRBJ1-1

CDR3 protein: CSVEGNIRDRENEQFF
CDR3 DNA: TGCAGCGTTGAAGGGAATATCCGGGACAGGGAGAATGAGCAGTTCTTC
V gene: TRBV29-1
clone size: NA
D gene: TRBD1
J gene: TRBJ2-1

CDR3 protein: CASSARGQSGELFF
CDR3 DNA: TGTGCCAGCAGCGCCCGGGGACAGTCCGGGGAGCTGTTTTTT
V gene: TRBV9
clone size: NA
D gene: TRBD1
J gene: TRBJ2-2

CDR3 protein: CASSLHPGGPQHF
CDR3 DNA: TGTGCCAGCAGCTTACACCCGGGAGGACCCCAGCATTTT
V gene: TRBV7-9
clone size: few
D gene: NA
J gene: TRBJ1-5

CDR3 protein: CAWSVSLILSLDRLAKNIQYF
CDR3 DNA: TGTGCCTGGAGTGTATCCCTGATTTTGTCCCTGGACAGACTAGCCAAAAACATTCAGTACTTC
V gene: TRBV30
clone size: NA
D gene: NA
J gene: TRBJ2-4

CDR3 protein: CASSGRTSYEQYF
CDR3 DNA: TGTGCCAGTAGTGGGAGGACCTCCTACGAGCAGTACTTC
V gene: TRBV19
clone size: NA
D gene: NA
J gene: TRBJ2-7

CDR3 protein: CASIKAPGELFF
CDR3 DNA: TGTGCCAGCATCAAGGCCCCCGGGGAGCTGTTTTTT
V gene: TRBV28
clone size: few
D gene: NA
J gene: TRBJ2-2

CDR3 protein: CASSSPPGHGISTDTQYF
CDR3 DNA: TGTGCCAGCAGTTCACCTCCGGGACACGGAATCAGCACAGATACGCAGTATTTT
V gene: TRBV28
clone size: NA
D gene: NA
J gene: TRBJ2-3

CDR3 protein: CAISVQGSQPQHF
CDR3 DNA: TGTGCCATCAGTGTACAGGGCAGTCAGCCCCAGCATTTT
V gene: TRBV10-3
clone size: NA
D gene: NA
J gene: TRBJ1-5

CDR3 protein: CASRVRSGPREKLFF
CDR3 DNA: TGTGCCAGCAGAGTGCGATCAGGGCCGCGGGAAAAACTGTTTTTT
V gene: TRBV28
clone size: few
D gene: NA
J gene: TRBJ1-4

CDR3 protein: CASSPRAGTGRGGNIQYF
CDR3 DNA: TGTGCCAGCAGCCCCCGCGCCGGGACAGGGAGAGGTGGGAACATTCAGTACTTC
V gene: TRBV7-2
clone size: NA
D gene: TRBD1
J gene: TRBJ2-4